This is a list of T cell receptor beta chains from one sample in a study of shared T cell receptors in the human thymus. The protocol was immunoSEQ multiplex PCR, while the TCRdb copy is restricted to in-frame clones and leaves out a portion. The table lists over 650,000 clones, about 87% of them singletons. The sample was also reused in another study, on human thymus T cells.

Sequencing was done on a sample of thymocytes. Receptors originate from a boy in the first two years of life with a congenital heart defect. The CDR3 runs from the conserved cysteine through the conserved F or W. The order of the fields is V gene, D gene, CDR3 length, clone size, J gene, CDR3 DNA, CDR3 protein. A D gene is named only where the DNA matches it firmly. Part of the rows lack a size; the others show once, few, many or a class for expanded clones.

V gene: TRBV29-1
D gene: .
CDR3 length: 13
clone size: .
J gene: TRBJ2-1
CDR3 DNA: TGCAGCGCCGAGACTGGGAGGCCGGATGAGCAGTTCTTC
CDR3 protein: CSAETGRPDEQFF

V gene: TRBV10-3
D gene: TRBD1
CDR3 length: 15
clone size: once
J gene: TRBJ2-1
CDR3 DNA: TGTGCCATCAGTCGGACAGGGGAGGACTACAATGAGCAGTTCTTC
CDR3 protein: CAISRTGEDYNEQFF

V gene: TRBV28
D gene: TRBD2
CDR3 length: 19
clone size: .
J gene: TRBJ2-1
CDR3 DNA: TGTGCCAGCAGACAATCGCCGGGACTAGCGGGAGGTATTTACAATGAGCAGTTCTTC
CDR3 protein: CASRQSPGLAGGIYNEQFF

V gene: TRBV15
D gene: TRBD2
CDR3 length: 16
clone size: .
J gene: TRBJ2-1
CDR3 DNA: TGTGCCACCAGCGTCCGTTTCGGACTAGCGGGCGTGGAGCAGTTCTTC
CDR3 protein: CATSVRFGLAGVEQFF

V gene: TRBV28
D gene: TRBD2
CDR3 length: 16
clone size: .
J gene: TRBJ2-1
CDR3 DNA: TGTGCCAGCAGTTTCCCCGCAGCGGGAGGGGACAATGAGCAGTTCTTC
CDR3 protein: CASSFPAAGGDNEQFF

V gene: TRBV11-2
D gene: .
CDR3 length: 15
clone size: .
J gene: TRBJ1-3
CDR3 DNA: TGTGCCAGCAGCTTGGCCTCGGGGTTAGGAAACACCATATATTTT
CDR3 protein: CASSLASGLGNTIYF

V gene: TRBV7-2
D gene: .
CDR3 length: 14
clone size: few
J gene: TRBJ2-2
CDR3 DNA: TGTGCCAGCAGCCCAGGGCCAGGAACCGGGGAGCTGTTTTTT
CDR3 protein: CASSPGPGTGELFF

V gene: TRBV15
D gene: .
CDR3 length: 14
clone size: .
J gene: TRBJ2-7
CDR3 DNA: TGTGCCACCAGCATCGCCGGGGGACGGAACGAGCAGTACTTC
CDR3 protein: CATSIAGGRNEQYF

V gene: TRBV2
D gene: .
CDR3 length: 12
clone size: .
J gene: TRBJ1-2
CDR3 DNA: TGTGCCAGCGTGGCACACCGCTATGGCTACACCTTC
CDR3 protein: CASVAHRYGYTF

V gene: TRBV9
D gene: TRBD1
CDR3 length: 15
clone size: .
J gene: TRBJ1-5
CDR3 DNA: TGTGCCAGCAGCGCATCCTCAGGGGGCGATCAGCCCCAGCATTTT
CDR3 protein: CASSASSGGDQPQHF

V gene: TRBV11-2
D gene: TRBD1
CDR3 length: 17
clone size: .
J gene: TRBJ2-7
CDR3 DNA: TGTGCCAGCAGCTTAGAGGCGGGCGGGACAGGACGCTACGAGCAGTACTTC
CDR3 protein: CASSLEAGGTGRYEQYF

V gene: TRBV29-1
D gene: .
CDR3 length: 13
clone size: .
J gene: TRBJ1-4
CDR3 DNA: TGCAGCGTTAAGGACAGAGGTAATGAAAAACTGTTTTTT
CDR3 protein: CSVKDRGNEKLFF